The source of this T cell receptor beta chain is a study of blood T cell repertoires in COVID-19. Overall study: The samples span acute and convalescent COVID-19 from the United States, Italy and Spain. T cells, B-cell-depleted T cells, or PBMCs provided the cDNA or gDNA that served as material.

There are 14 residues in the CDR3. CDR1 is KGHSH and CDR2 is LQKENI in the germline V gene. Deletions cut 5 bases from V and 5 bases from J, with 10 bases between. Profiling relied on immunoSEQ multiplex PCR, and the TCRdb table lists in-frame clones only, not all of them. This sample has 150,000 or so clones, with roughly 70% found just once. This TCR was sampled from a woman of 80 years or more with acute or convalescent COVID-19. V gene TRBV18 combines with J gene TRBJ1-6, with no clear D. The specimen sequenced was peripheral blood. CDR3 bases: TGTGCCAGCTCATCAGTTCCAAATAATTCACCCCTCCACTTT. Translating gives CASSSVPNNSPLHF.